The text below deals with one T cell receptor beta chain. This sample was taken from a study of blood T cell repertoires in COVID-19. Turning to the study itself: The samples span acute and convalescent COVID-19 from the United States, Italy and Spain.

The CDR3 consists of 13 residues. Trimming removed 5 bases from V and 6 bases from J; junction bases left unmatched: 3. Germline CDR1 is MNHEY and CDR2 is SMNVEV (reference sequence). TCRdb keeps only in-frame clones here, not all; method: immunoSEQ multiplex PCR. This sample has fewer than 150,000 clones, with approximately 80% found just once. The sample consisted of peripheral blood. The sequence came from a man in his fifties or sixties with acute or convalescent COVID-19. V and J are TRBV27 and TRBJ1-2; 10 nucleotides agree with TRBD1. CDR3 loop: CASSPGTGDGYTF. CDR3 nucleotides: TGTGCCAGCAGTCCTGGGACAGGGGATGGCTACACCTTC.